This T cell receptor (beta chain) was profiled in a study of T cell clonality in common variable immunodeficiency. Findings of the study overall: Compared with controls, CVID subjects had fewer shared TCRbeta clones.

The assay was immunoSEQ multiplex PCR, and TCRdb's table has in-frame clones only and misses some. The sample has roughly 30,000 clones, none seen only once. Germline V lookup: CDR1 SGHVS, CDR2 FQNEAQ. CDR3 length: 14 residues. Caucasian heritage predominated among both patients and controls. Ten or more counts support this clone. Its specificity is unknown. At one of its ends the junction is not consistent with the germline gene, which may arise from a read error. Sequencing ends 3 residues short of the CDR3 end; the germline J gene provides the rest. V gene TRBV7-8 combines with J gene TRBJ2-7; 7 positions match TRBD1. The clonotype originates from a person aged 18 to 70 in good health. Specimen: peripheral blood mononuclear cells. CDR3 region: CATTGMGFSYEQYF. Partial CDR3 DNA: TGCGCCACGACAGGGATGGGTTTTTCCTACGAG.